The present T cell receptor (beta chain) was sequenced within a study of blood T cells in healthy people across ages (dated by TCRdb to the mid-2010s). A note on the overall study: In model experiments, template switching captured roughly one uniquely barcoded TCR beta cDNA molecule for every two T cells. Age-related changes in TCR beta repertoire diversity were measured in the study by deep sequencing normalized with unique cDNA molecular identifiers. The donors were split into four age groups: young (average 16 years), middle-aged (about 40), aged (approximately 60) and long-lived (over 80). To avoid experimental bias, donors of different ages were spread randomly across the sequencing lanes. Two additional independent replicas of 1 million unique cDNA reads from the same blood draw were analyzed for two donors (one aged 18 to 29 and one aged 80 or older).

The junction carries 19 bases between V and J, which are trimmed by 7 bases and 0 bases respectively. From its cysteine to its phenylalanine, the CDR3 spans 17 amino acids. The DNA shown is the 51-base CDR3, in frame from base 1. Looking up the germline V gene yields CDR1 MDHEN and CDR2 SYDVKM. Of note for this clonotype: Its target antigen remains unknown. The record has no base qualities; no much larger clone is one base away.

Libraries were prepared through 5' RACE. A second PCR of 7 to 11 cycles was performed with a sample-barcoded 5' primer and a J-beta primer mix. A unique molecular identifier was introduced onto each TCR beta cDNA molecule by a template-switch 5' adaptor carrying 12 random nucleotides. Each sample yielded at least 2.5 million CDR3-containing paired-end reads. First-strand cDNA was synthesized from all RNA with the Mint cDNA synthesis kit, primed by a TRBC-specific oligonucleotide. After uracil-DNA glycosylase treatment, a first 18-cycle PCR used universal primers M1SS and BC2_uni_R on all cDNA. As for the authors' bioinformatics: Normalization of each sample was performed by random selection of 1 million high-quality reads, each carrying a distinct molecular identifier. Instead of being binned into consensus sequences, reads with shared molecular identifiers were discarded. MiTCR, with a Q25 quality threshold and the strictest error-elimination algorithm, was used for CDR3 identification, clonotype clustering and error correction. A nonparametric unseen species model using Euler transformation provided a lower-bound estimate of total TCR beta diversity. The public reads were reprocessed in TCRdb via fastp at Q25 and MiXCR, keeping in-frame beta chains. Rows merge per CDR3 protein into single entries with the most common DNA and genes. The V and J calls reflect TCRdb's pipeline rather than the authors' work. Across this sample there are 1,800,000 or so distinct CDR3 sequences, with around 42% seen only once. The ten largest clones capture 23% of the sample.

Systemically healthy Caucasian individuals from Russia, some 38 in total and aged roughly 6 to 95 years, were included as donors. Each donor gave 9 to 10 milliliters of peripheral blood, collected into EDTA-treated Vacutainer tubes. Ficoll-Paque density-gradient centrifugation was used to isolate PBMCs, with at least 7 million obtained per sample. Trizol reagent was used to extract total RNA from PBMCs, with at least 6 micrograms per sample. The percentages of naive CD45RAhigh/CD27high T cells were determined by flow cytometry on a PBMC aliquot from every donor. The investigation overall reported the following: Observed TCR beta diversity per million T cells fell roughly linearly with age, and a significant reduction was already apparent by age roughly 40. The CMV infection status of donors was not known, potentially confounding age-related changes in expanded clonotypes. Because profiling used bulk unsorted PBMCs, naive and antigen-experienced compartments could not be compared conclusively. Estimates of total diversity from one million sequenced T cells were regarded as lower bounds and underestimates. There was a strong correlation between observed TCR beta diversity and the percentage of naive T cells measured by flow cytometry. Compared with the aged group, the long-lived group had more naive CD4+ T cells, fewer expanded clones and increased TCR diversity, suggesting age selection.

The TCR originated in a human donor in good health. The chain links TRBV28 with TRBJ2-1; the D gene lacks a confident call. Material: blood. Here the CDR3 is given as CASKFSGQYRSYNEQFF. The nucleotide sequence is TGTGCCAGCAAGTTCTCTGGGCAGTATCGCTCCTACAATGAGCAGTTCTTC.